These T cell receptor beta chains were read from a single sample in a study of blood T cell repertoires in COVID-19. Measured with immunoSEQ multiplex PCR; TCRdb has only the in-frame clones, and not every one. This table has 150,000 to 170,000 clones, about 90% appearing once. Sequencing input: peripheral blood. These receptors were collected from a man over 45 with acute or convalescent COVID-19. CDR3s include the opening cysteine and the closing phenylalanine or tryptophan. D genes are given only for firm matches.

d_call: .
j_call: TRBJ1-1
v_call: TRBV2
cdr3_aa: CATYREVGAPEAFF
cdr3_nt: TGTGCCACCTACCGGGAGGTGGGGGCCCCTGAAGCTTTCTTT

d_call: .
j_call: TRBJ1-1
v_call: TRBV28
cdr3_aa: CASITHSGRPEVAFF
cdr3_nt: TGTGCCAGCATTACCCACTCTGGGCGCCCCGAAGTAGCTTTCTTT

d_call: TRBD1
j_call: TRBJ1-5
v_call: TRBV4-1
cdr3_aa: CASSLPGQGNQPQHF
cdr3_nt: TGCGCCAGCAGCCTCCCGGGACAGGGCAATCAGCCCCAGCATTTT

d_call: TRBD1
j_call: TRBJ2-2
v_call: TRBV27
cdr3_aa: CASSTPGQGAGELFF
cdr3_nt: TGTGCCAGCAGTACCCCGGGACAGGGCGCCGGGGAGCTGTTTTTT

d_call: TRBD2
j_call: TRBJ2-7
v_call: TRBV15
cdr3_aa: CATSRDWGGISYEQYF
cdr3_nt: TGTGCCACCAGCAGAGATTGGGGGGGGATCTCCTACGAGCAGTACTTC

d_call: TRBD1
j_call: TRBJ2-3
v_call: TRBV27
cdr3_aa: CASSLYKTGGKGDTQYF
cdr3_nt: TGTGCCAGCAGTTTATACAAGACAGGGGGCAAGGGAGATACGCAGTATTTT

d_call: TRBD2
j_call: TRBJ2-1
v_call: TRBV11-2
cdr3_aa: CASSLAMVAGTNEQFF
cdr3_nt: TGTGCCAGCAGCTTAGCCATGGTAGCGGGAACCAATGAGCAGTTCTTC

d_call: .
j_call: TRBJ1-2
v_call: TRBV27
cdr3_aa: CASSYEGGAWSYGYTF
cdr3_nt: TGTGCCAGCAGCTATGAAGGAGGGGCTTGGAGCTATGGCTACACCTTC

d_call: .
j_call: TRBJ2-3
v_call: TRBV6-5
cdr3_aa: CASIMDGGFTDTQYF
cdr3_nt: TGTGCCAGCATTATGGACGGCGGGTTCACAGATACGCAGTATTTT

d_call: .
j_call: TRBJ2-1
v_call: TRBV18
cdr3_aa: CASSPGWGHNEQFF
cdr3_nt: TGTGCCAGCTCACCGGGGTGGGGGCACAATGAGCAGTTCTTC

d_call: TRBD1
j_call: TRBJ1-2
v_call: TRBV19
cdr3_aa: CASSWDRGYGYTF
cdr3_nt: TGTGCCAGTAGTTGGGACAGGGGGTATGGCTACACCTTC

d_call: .
j_call: TRBJ2-3
v_call: TRBV4-3
cdr3_aa: CASSQNPGPRSTDTQYF
cdr3_nt: TGCGCCAGCAGCCAAAACCCAGGGCCCCGGAGCACAGATACGCAGTATTTT

d_call: .
j_call: TRBJ2-5
v_call: TRBV28
cdr3_aa: CASSLGLGERTQYF
cdr3_nt: TGTGCCAGCAGTTTGGGGCTAGGGGAAAGGACCCAGTACTTC

d_call: .
j_call: TRBJ1-4
v_call: TRBV6-6
cdr3_aa: CASHRVKGEKLFF
cdr3_nt: TGTGCCAGCCACAGGGTGAAGGGTGAAAAACTGTTTTTT